The 28 T cell receptor beta chains below all came from one sample that was sequenced in a study of radiotherapy plus CTLA-4 blockade in lung cancer. Repertoires were generated with immunoSEQ multiplex PCR, while TCRdb's copy carries only in-frame clones and drops some. Counted here are about 100,000 clones, roughly four fifths occurring once; the ten biggest clones make up 0.84%. The sequencing used peripheral blood, collected from a patient treated with radiotherapy plus ipilimumab. The receptor source for this set is a human donor with non-small cell lung cancer who had stable disease on radiotherapy plus ipilimumab.

This chain uses TRBV15 with TRBJ2-5; D is possibly TRBD2 (6 bases). CDR1 and CDR2 from the germline V gene are LNHNV and YYDKDF (reference sequence). The CDR3 contains 18 residues. V dropped 2 bases and J dropped 0 bases, with 19 bases sitting between them. The CDR3 is CATSRSLGPEGYQETQYF. CDR3 DNA sequence: TGTGCCACCAGCAGAAGTTTGGGACCGGAGGGGTACCAAGAGACCCAGTACTTC.

The chain carries TRBV10-3 and TRBJ2-7; 8 bases agree with TRBD1. The J segment lost 6 bases and the V segment lost 6 bases, leaving 7 bases of the junction unmatched. This CDR3 is built from 13 residues. CDR1 ENHRY and CDR2 SYGVKD come from the germline V gene. CDR3 in DNA: TGTGCCATCAGAGGACAGGGTTTAACCGAGCAGTACTTC. Amino acids: CAIRGQGLTEQYF.

The V and J genes are TRBV18 and TRBJ1-1; D gene unclear. Germline CDR1 and CDR2: KGHSH and LQKENI. Trimming removed 0 bases from V and 3 bases from J, with 14 bases in between. This CDR3 has 16 amino acids. CDR3: CASSPPGRHGHTEAFF. The CDR3 DNA sequence: TGTGCCAGCTCACCACCGGGGAGACACGGCCACACTGAAGCTTTCTTT.

The chain joins TRBV28 to TRBJ1-1; D gene unclear. Germline CDR1 and CDR2: MDHEN and SYDVKM. CDR3 length equals 11 residues. V shed 3 bases and J shed 7 bases, with 6 bases lying between them. The CDR3: CASSLWGEAFF. The CDR3 region has the DNA TGTGCCAGCAGTTTGTGGGGTGAAGCTTTCTTT. Complete variable domain (other parts from reference TRBV28 and TRBJ1-1): DVKVTQSSRYLVKRTGEKVFLECVQDMDHENMFWYRQDPGLGLRLIYFSYDVKMKEKGDIPEGYSVSREKKERFSLILESASTNQTSMYLCASSLWGEAFFGQGTRLTVV.

This clone was picked up a small number of times. This chain uses TRBV10-2 with TRBJ2-7; 7 nucleotides align to TRBD1. CDR3 length equals 15 residues. Germline CDR1 is WSHSY and CDR2 is SAAADI. With V trimmed by 6 bases and J by 7 bases, 15 bases remained unmatched. The CDR3 sequence is CASRDGTVRMVEQYF. CDR3 coding DNA: TGCGCCAGCAGAGATGGGACAGTTCGGATGGTGGAGCAGTACTTC.

This clone was found a few times. The rearrangement joins TRBV19 to TRBJ2-1; no firm D call. Germline V gene data show CDR1 as LNHDA and CDR2 as SQIVND (reference sequence). The V gene lost 1 base and the J gene lost 3 bases, with 16 bases spanning the gap. The CDR3 spans 17 residues. The CDR3 spells CASSIALGQLLYNEQFF. The CDR3 nucleotides are TGTGCCAGTAGTATAGCCCTCGGGCAGCTTCTCTACAATGAGCAGTTCTTC.

The rearrangement uses TRBV15 and TRBJ2-5; 7 bases agree with TRBD2. Germline loops: CDR1 LNHNV, CDR2 YYDKDF (reference sequence). This CDR3 comprises 14 residues. Trimming took 3 bases from V and 5 from J; bases not matched to a gene: 6. The CDR3 loop reads CATSSPGLMETQYF. The CDR3 DNA follows: TGTGCCACCAGCAGCCCGGGACTAATGGAGACCCAGTACTTC.

This chain links TRBV18 with TRBJ2-4; D uncertain. The CDR3 spans 12 residues. V was clipped by 4 bases and J by 8 bases, with 9 bases between them. CDR1 is KGHSH, CDR2 LQKENI, per germline. For the CDR3, the DNA is TGTGCCAGCTCACTGGACCGGGACATTCAGTACTTC. Translating gives CASSLDRDIQYF. Filled out from reference TRBV18 and TRBJ2-4, the complete variable domain reads NAGVMQNPRHLVRRRGQEARLRCSPMKGHSHVYWYRQLPEEGLKFMVYLQKENIIDESGMPKERFSAEFPKEGPSILRIQQVVRGDSAAYFCASSLDRDIQYFGAGTRLSVL.

This chain uses TRBV28 with TRBJ1-4; D remains ambiguous. This CDR3 is built from 14 residues. The germline CDR1 and CDR2 sequences are MDHEN and SYDVKM. Trimming pared 5 bases from V and 0 bases from J, leaving 7 bases between. Written as DNA, the CDR3 is TGTGCCAGCAGTCCCTTCACAACTAATGAAAAACTGTTTTTT. This sequence encodes CASSPFTTNEKLFF.

This chain connects TRBV28 to TRBJ2-1; D call uncertain. Germline V gives CDR1 MDHEN, CDR2 SYDVKM. The CDR3 is 14 amino acids. The V gene lost 5 bases and the J gene lost 2 bases, with 10 bases spanning the gap. The CDR3 region is CASSLTSAYNEQFF. Here the CDR3 DNA reads TGTGCCAGCAGTCTCACCTCGGCCTACAATGAGCAGTTCTTC.

The chain carries TRBV6-6 and TRBJ1-2; D not certain. V lost 2 bases, J lost 2 bases, and 6 bases lay in between. The CDR3 loop spans 13 amino acids. The germline V gene encodes CDR1 MNHNY and CDR2 SVGAGI (reference sequence). CDR3 amino acids: CASSYEGNYGYTF. CDR3 DNA sequence: TGTGCCAGCAGTTACGAAGGGAACTATGGCTACACCTTC.

This chain uses TRBV28 with TRBJ2-7; 7 bases are shared with TRBD1. This CDR3 region has 14 residues. Germline trimming cut 7 bases from V and 2 bases from J; bases unmatched to any gene: 8. Germline V lookup: CDR1 MDHEN, CDR2 SYDVKM. Written as DNA, the CDR3 is TGTGCCAGCACCCTGACCAGGGGGACCTACGAGCAGTACTTC. Its translation is CASTLTRGTYEQYF.

This chain connects TRBV10-3 to TRBJ1-2; D call uncertain. V was cut by 0 bases and J by 4 bases, with 6 bases left in between. The CDR3 runs to 13 residues. The germline V gene has CDR1 ENHRY and CDR2 SYGVKD. Here the CDR3 reads CAISESGSYGYTF. In DNA, the CDR3 is TGTGCCATCAGTGAGTCCGGCAGCTATGGCTACACCTTC.

This chain joins TRBV5-1 and TRBJ1-5; maybe TRBD1 (5 bases). The CDR3 is made up of 14 amino acids. From germline, CDR1 is SGHRS and CDR2 YFSETQ. The V gene lost 5 bases and the J gene lost 4 bases, with 13 bases spanning the gap. In DNA form, the CDR3 reads TGCGCCAGCAGTCCCGGGACGGAGAATCAGCCCCAGCATTTT. It specifies CASSPGTENQPQHF.

V gene TRBV5-1 combines with J gene TRBJ1-1, with D hard to call. Germline assignment: CDR1 SGHRS and CDR2 YFSETQ. V was trimmed by 4 bases and J by 2 bases, leaving 12 bases between them. This CDR3 is built from 14 residues. The CDR3 DNA is TGCGCCAGCAGCGTATCTACGGCAAACACTGAAGCTTTCTTT. It codes for CASSVSTANTEAFF.

The genes are TRBV4-1 and TRBJ1-3; no definite D call. V was clipped by 0 bases and J by 0 bases, with 15 bases between them. This CDR3 region has 18 residues. In germline, CDR1 is MGHRA, CDR2 YSYEKL. The CDR3 spells CASSQDLAGYRSGNTIYF. The CDR3, as DNA: TGCGCCAGCAGCCAAGATCTTGCAGGTTACCGCTCTGGAAACACCATATATTTT.

V gene TRBV5-1 combines with J gene TRBJ2-3, with TRBD2 as a possible D gene (5 bases). V gave up 2 bases and J gave up 3 bases, with 10 bases separating them. Germline lookup yields CDR1 SGHRS and CDR2 YFSETQ. The CDR3 loop spans 14 amino acids. The CDR3 protein is CASSFRTLTDTQYF. The CDR3 region has the DNA TGCGCCAGCAGCTTCCGGACTTTGACAGATACGCAGTATTTT.

V and J are TRBV11-2 and TRBJ2-1; a possible D gene is TRBD2 (6 bases). The CDR3 loop spans 12 amino acids. Trimming took off 5 bases at V and 15 bases at J, with 17 bases between the two ends. CDR1 SGHAT and CDR2 FQNNGV come from the germline V gene. The CDR3 here is CASSQRTTGGFF. The CDR3 nucleotides are TGTGCCAGCAGCCAACGGACTACCGGGGGGTTCTTC.

The chain uses TRBV29-1 and TRBJ1-3; D not resolved. Germline CDR1 and CDR2: SQVTM and ANQGSEA. The CDR3 runs 13 residues. Trimming shortened V by 3 bases and J by 0 bases, and 6 bases separated the two germline ends. Written as DNA, the CDR3 is TGCAGCGTTGAGTGGGCCTCTGGAAACACCATATATTTT. Translating it yields CSVEWASGNTIYF.

This sequence joins TRBV6-1 and TRBJ1-2; TRBD1 is a possible D gene (6 bases). Germline assignment: CDR1 MNHNS and CDR2 SASEGT. The V end lost 7 bases, the J end lost 7 bases, and 22 bases lay between the germline ends. This CDR3 comprises 15 residues. The CDR3 here is CASTPSRGGSRGYTF. In DNA form, the CDR3 reads TGTGCCAGCACCCCGTCGAGGGGGGGATCGCGTGGCTACACCTTC.

This CDR3 is CAWSVRGQQETQYF. CDR3 sequence (DNA): TGTGCCTGGAGTGTACGAGGACAGCAAGAGACCCAGTACTTC. The V and J genes are TRBV30 and TRBJ2-5; tentatively, D is TRBD1 (6 bases). The CDR3 runs to 14 residues. V lost 0 bases, J lost 2 bases, and 10 bases lay in between. Germline V CDR1 and CDR2: GTSNPN, SVGIG (reference sequence).

The rearrangement joins TRBV19 to TRBJ2-7; D call uncertain. From germline, CDR1 is LNHDA and CDR2 SQIVND (reference sequence). The V gene lost 11 bases and the J gene lost 2 bases, with 13 bases spanning the gap. The CDR3 contains 12 residues. CDR3: CARSRRAYEQYF. The CDR3 DNA sequence: TGTGCCCGAAGTCGTCGGGCCTACGAGCAGTACTTC.

V is TRBV4-1 and J is TRBJ2-1; D is perhaps TRBD2 (6 bases). The V gene's germline CDR1 is MGHRA and CDR2 YSYEKL. V was trimmed by 6 bases and J by 10 bases, leaving 22 bases between them. CDR3 size: 15 residues. For the CDR3, the DNA is TGCGCCAGCAGGGCAATGGGGGGTAAGGGGCCCGAGCAGTTCTTC. Residues: CASRAMGGKGPEQFF.

The chain recombines TRBV11-2 with TRBJ1-5; the D gene is possibly TRBD1 (5 bases). Germline V gene lookup returns CDR1 SGHAT and CDR2 FQNNGV. V lost 1 base and J 5 bases, leaving 6 bases between the germline ends. CDR3 length equals 13 residues. The CDR3 coding sequence is TGTGCCAGCAGCTTAGCGGGGGATCAGCCCCAGCATTTT. Encoded protein: CASSLAGDQPQHF.

CDR3 region: CASSLVGDRNNEQFF. The CDR3 coding sequence is TGCGCCAGCAGCTTGGTTGGGGATCGGAACAATGAGCAGTTCTTC. The V call is TRBV5-1, the J call TRBJ2-1; no definite D call. The CDR3 contains 15 residues. V gave up 0 bases and J gave up 5 bases, with 12 bases separating them. Germline V gene lookup returns CDR1 SGHRS and CDR2 YFSETQ.

The V gene is TRBV2, the J gene TRBJ2-6, with D possibly TRBD1 on 6 matching bases. This CDR3 region has 15 residues. Between the trimmed V and J ends, which lost 6 bases and 2 bases, there was a span of 11 bases. Germline V lookup: CDR1 SNHLY, CDR2 FYNNEI. The CDR3 coding sequence is TGTGCCAGCAGCCTGAGACAGGCTGGGGCCAACGTCCTGACTTTC. It translates to CASSLRQAGANVLTF.

The chain recombines TRBV2 with TRBJ2-5; D gene uncertain. Germline values: CDR1 SNHLY, CDR2 FYNNEI. This CDR3 is 12 amino acids long. V dropped 4 bases and J dropped 7 bases, with 10 bases sitting between them. The DNA of the CDR3 is TGTGCCAGCAGTGGAATGGATAGGACCCAGTACTTC. Translating gives CASSGMDRTQYF.

J is TRBJ2-1 and V is TRBV30; D perhaps matches TRBD2 (7 bases). CDR1 is GTSNPN and CDR2 is SVGIG in the germline V gene (reference sequence). The CDR3 is made up of 14 amino acids. V was clipped by 3 bases and J by 5 bases, with 14 bases between them. In nucleotides, the CDR3 is TGTGCCTGGAGAAGGGGGGGGGAAAACAATGAGCAGTTCTTC. Translation: CAWRRGGENNEQFF.